Sequencing of this T cell receptor beta chain was carried out in a study of shared clonotypes between healthy human individuals. General study points: Donors were few, which limited the genetic and exposure-history diversity represented. Despite large depth, sorted-subset datasets appeared incompletely sequenced.

CDR1 is SNHLY and CDR2 is FYNNEI in the germline V gene. This CDR3 is 12 amino acids long. The V gene lost 6 bases and the J gene lost 4 bases, with 7 bases spanning the gap. Naivety among CD8 cells was defined by CD45RO negativity and positive CCR7 selection, thereby excluding terminally differentiated effector memory CD45RA+ cells. There were no recent acute infections or vaccinations among the donors, who were healthy HIV-negative adults. On this clone: The antigen remains undetermined. Other DNA sequences in the same sample also yield this CDR3.

Generated by immunoSEQ multiplex PCR, the TCRdb table keeps only in-frame clones and is missing some. This table has roughly 810,000 clones, about 96% appearing once. This receptor was obtained from a man aged 25-40 years in good health. The chain employs TRBV2 and TRBJ2-1, with TRBD2 as a possible D gene (6 bases). Sequenced sample: naive CD8+ T cells sorted from blood. In DNA, the CDR3 is TGTGCCAGCAGCGGGAGTTACAATGAGCAGTTCTTC. It translates to CASSGSYNEQFF.